Included here is one TCR beta chain sequence, with context. Its target is not known. Only in-frame clones appear in the TCRdb table, and some are missing; sequencing was by immunoSEQ multiplex PCR. The data contain 80,000 or so clones, about 82% of them seen just once; the ten biggest clones take up 2.5% to 3.5%. The sample is drawn from a study of T cell responses to AZD1222 COVID-19 vaccine. General study results and limits: Only five to seven AZD1222 recipients tested seropositive at baseline.

The receptor was isolated from an adult in good health. The sequenced sample was peripheral blood, obtained on day 0 of AZD1222 vaccination.

CDR3 in DNA: TGTGCCAGCAGCGCACTAGCGGGAGAGTACAATGAGCAGTTCTTC. Translation gives CASSALAGEYNEQFF. The V call is TRBV6-5, the J call TRBJ2-1; 11 bases fit TRBD2. The CDR3 has 15 amino acids. Looked up from germline, CDR1 is MNHEY and CDR2 is SVGAGI. V gave up 6 bases and J gave up 4 bases; unmatched junction bases: 5.